These 8 T cell receptor beta chains came from one sample sequenced in a study of OX40 agonist ivuxolimab in advanced cancers. Some clones are missing from TCRdb's copy, which holds only in-frame ones; the method was immunoSEQ multiplex PCR. The sample gives roughly 38,000 clones, approximately 78% of which show up once; about 2% is in the top ten. Here the sequenced sample was CD4+ or CD8+ T cells sorted from blood, taken in a trial of the OX40 agonist ivuxolimab. The receptors shown here come from an adult with an advanced solid tumor such as melanoma, head and neck, liver or kidney cancer.

The V and J genes are TRBV7-2 and TRBJ1-1; D gene unclear. Germline loops: CDR1 SGHTA, CDR2 FQGNSA. Between the trimmed V and J ends, which lost 3 bases and 2 bases, there was a span of 7 bases. This CDR3 is built from 13 residues. The DNA of the CDR3 is TGTGCCAGCAGCTTCGGTGGAAACACTGAAGCTTTCTTT. It yields the protein CASSFGGNTEAFF.

The chain couples TRBV19 to TRBJ2-3, with 7 bases that match TRBD2. Germline assignment: CDR1 LNHDA and CDR2 SQIVND (reference sequence). CDR3 length: 16 amino acids. The trim removed 6 bases at V and 1 base at J, leaving 10 bases unmatched. The CDR3 reads CASSPGGGVGTDTQYF. The CDR3 DNA follows: TGTGCCAGTAGCCCTGGGGGGGGTGTCGGCACAGATACGCAGTATTTT.

The chain is built from TRBV4-1 and TRBJ2-7; 11 bases match TRBD2. J lost 2 bases, V lost 3 bases, and 6 bases had no gene match. The length of the CDR3 is 16 residues. Germline CDR1 and CDR2: MGHRA and YSYEKL. The CDR3 DNA reads as TGCGCCAGCAGCCACCCCATTAGCGGGGGGGCCTACGAGCAGTACTTC. Its translation is CASSHPISGGAYEQYF.

The J gene is TRBJ1-1, the V gene TRBV6-1; D uncertain. The germline V gene has CDR1 MNHNS and CDR2 SASEGT. V was shortened by 3 bases and J by 2 bases, with 7 bases between the two germline ends. The CDR3 is 13 amino acids. CDR3 loop: CASSEHGNTEAFF. As DNA, the CDR3 is TGTGCCAGCAGTGAGCACGGAAACACTGAAGCTTTCTTT.

CDR3 bases: TGTGCCGGTACTACCCCAGGCACCTATGGCTACACCTTC. Its translation: CAGTTPGTYGYTF. The rearrangement joins TRBV19 to TRBJ1-2, with D uncertain. There are 13 residues in the CDR3. V was clipped by 11 bases and J by 4 bases, with 17 bases between them. Per the germline V gene, CDR1 is LNHDA and CDR2 is SQIVND (reference sequence).

The chain recombines TRBV29-1 with TRBJ1-3; 8 positions agree with TRBD1. Losses at the gene ends were 0 bases for V and 7 bases for J; bases not matched to a gene: 5. Germline V gene lookup returns CDR1 SQVTM and CDR2 ANQGSEA. This CDR3 region has 14 residues. CDR3 protein: CSVEEPGGLNTIYF. The CDR3 DNA is TGCAGCGTTGAAGAACCAGGGGGCCTCAACACCATATATTTT.

The chain uses TRBV7-8 and TRBJ1-2, with a tentative D call TRBD1 (5 bases). The CDR3 is 13 amino acids. The germline CDR1 and CDR2 sequences are SGHVS and FQNEAQ. With 0 bases removed from V and 6 bases from J, the gap between germline ends came to 8 bases. The CDR3 protein is CASSLALGDGYTF. In DNA form, the CDR3 reads TGTGCCAGCAGCTTAGCGCTAGGGGATGGCTACACCTTC.

This clone turned up a few times. The CDR3: CASSSGLHNSPLHF. The CDR3, as DNA: TGTGCCAGCAGTTCGGGACTGCATAATTCACCCCTCCACTTT. V is TRBV7-9 and J is TRBJ1-6, with TRBD1 as a possible D gene (5 bases). Germline V CDR1 and CDR2: SEHNR, FQNEAQ (reference sequence). This CDR3 region has 14 residues. V was pared by 6 bases and J by 5 bases, with 11 bases between.